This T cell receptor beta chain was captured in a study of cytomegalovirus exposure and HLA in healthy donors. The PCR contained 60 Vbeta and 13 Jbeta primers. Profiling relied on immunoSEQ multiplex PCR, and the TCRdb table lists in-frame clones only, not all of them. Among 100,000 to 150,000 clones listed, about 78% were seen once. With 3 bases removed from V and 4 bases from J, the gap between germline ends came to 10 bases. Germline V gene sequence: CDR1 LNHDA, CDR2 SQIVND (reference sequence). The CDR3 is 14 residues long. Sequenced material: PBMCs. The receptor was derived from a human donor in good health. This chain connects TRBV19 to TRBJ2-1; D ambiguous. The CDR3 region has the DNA TGTGCCAGTAGTATCTTCGGGTTATACAATGAGCAGTTCTTC. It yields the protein CASSIFGLYNEQFF.